The text below deals with one T cell receptor (beta chain). The antigen it recognizes is unknown. Base qualities are missing; no much larger clone stands one base away. The data were obtained in a study of OX40 agonist ivuxolimab in advanced cancers. As for the study more broadly: Ivuxolimab, which targeted the costimulatory receptor OX40 (CD134), was an agonistic, fully human IgG2 monoclonal antibody. Intravenous ivuxolimab was administered to patients every 2 weeks at six dose levels: 0.01, 0.1, 0.3, 1.5, 3 and 10 mg/kg. Among the approximately 54 dose-escalation patients, around 19 had hepatocellular carcinoma, 15 or so melanoma, 9 renal cell carcinoma and 9 head and neck cancer. The dose-escalation cohort was about 83% male with a mean age of about 65 years, ranging from roughly 20 to 80. Prior anti-PD-1, anti-PD-L1 or anti-CTLA-4 therapy was permitted, and about 40% of dose-escalation patients had received checkpoint inhibitors. Partial responses occurred in three dose-escalation patients, of whom one had hepatocellular carcinoma and two had cutaneous melanoma. The point of sequencing TCRbeta in the periphery was to test whether ivuxolimab changed TCR sequence diversity and drove clonal T-cell expansion. The paper covers the monotherapy dose-escalation part of the phase I ivuxolimab trial, which included N ≈ 50 patients. Study-wide findings and limitations: After ivuxolimab, expanded clones were on average more numerous among CD8+ T cells than among CD4+ T cells. In the 0.1-3.0 mg/kg groups, partial responders had among the lowest normalized peripheral clonal expansion, particularly in CD8+ T cells. Low levels of normalized T-cell clonal expansion were also shown by some nonresponding patients. At doses of 0.1 to 3.0 mg/kg, clonal expansion of both CD4+ and CD8+ T cells in blood was seen between baseline and week 6. Which antigens the clonally expanded peripheral T cells were specific for was not determined.

Genomic DNA was extracted from sorted cells for sequencing of the TCRbeta CDR3 region. The immunoSEQ Assay was used for sequencing of TCRbeta CDR3 regions. TCRdb took over this immuneACCESS table, retaining in-frame rearrangements with V and J assigned. Such tables are incomplete; in checked studies, under half of the missing clones stem from an unresolved V gene, and the remainder is unexplained. This sample holds about 52,000 clones; 85% to 95% were observed only once. The ten largest clones take up roughly an eighth of the sample. V lost 4 bases and J lost 7 bases, and the count of bases not matched to a germline gene is 11. CDR1 and CDR2 were assigned from the germline V gene as MDHEN and SYDVKM. The CDR3 runs 16 amino acids, cysteine and phenylalanine included. The retained sequence is limited to the CDR3, 48 bases, with the frame set at the first base. The trial excluded patients who had a history of autoimmune disease or who were on systemic immunosuppression. Peripheral blood for TCR sequencing was drawn from every dose cohort at baseline, at cycle 4 day 1 and at cycle 7 day 1. Samples were obtained from an open-label, multicenter, first-in-human phase I dose-escalation trial of ivuxolimab. Adults with locally advanced or metastatic head and neck squamous cell, hepatocellular, melanoma or renal cell carcinoma were enrolled in the trial. Before TCR sequencing, CD4+ and CD8+ T cells were separately sorted from peripheral blood.

Here the chain combines TRBV28 and TRBJ2-1, with 9 bases matching TRBD2. The sequence derives from an adult with an advanced solid tumor such as melanoma, head and neck, liver or kidney cancer. Sequencing was performed on CD4+ or CD8+ T cells sorted from blood, taken in a trial of the OX40 agonist ivuxolimab. In nucleotide form, the sequence is TGTGCCAGCAGTTCCCCCCCGCTAGCGGGAAGAAATGAGCAGTTCTTC. Its protein product is CASSSPPLAGRNEQFF.